A selection of T cell receptor beta chains follows, all from one sample in a study of shared clonotypes between healthy human individuals. The table came from immunoSEQ multiplex PCR; TCRdb's copy has only in-frame clones and leaves some out. The data contain some 2.4 million clones, approximately 94% of them singletons. Material: naive CD4+ T cells from PBMCs. Receptor source: a man between 18 and 29 years old in good health. Some clones in this sample may be carry-over from other donors' samples. The CDR3 runs from the conserved cysteine through the conserved F or W. The order of the fields is CDR3 length, J gene, clone size, V gene, D gene, CDR3 DNA, CDR3 protein. A D gene is named only where the DNA matches it firmly. A row's size may be missing; if present it is once, few, many or a size class.

17 | TRBJ2-7 | . | TRBV19 | TRBD2 | TGTGCCAGTAGCACCGGGACTAGCGGGAGCCCAACCTACGAGCAGTACTTC | CASSTGTSGSPTYEQYF
12 | TRBJ1-1 | few | TRBV7-9 | . | TGTGCCAGCAGCCGAGACATTACTGAAGCTTTCTTT | CASSRDITEAFF
17 | TRBJ2-3 | once | TRBV5-6 | TRBD1 | TGTGCCAGCATCAAATACGGGACAGGGGTGGGCACAGATACGCAGTATTTT | CASIKYGTGVGTDTQYF
15 | TRBJ2-5 | . | TRBV5-1 | TRBD1 | TGCGCCAGCAGCTCGCGGACAGGGAAGGGAGAGACCCAGTACTTC | CASSSRTGKGETQYF
14 | TRBJ2-7 | . | TRBV2 | . | TGTGCCAGCAGTGAAGAAATACTAGCCTACGAGCAGTACTTC | CASSEEILAYEQYF
16 | TRBJ2-3 | . | TRBV4-2 | . | TGTGCCAGCAGCCAAGACCGCGGGACAGGCACAGATACGCAGTATTTT | CASSQDRGTGTDTQYF
15 | TRBJ1-5 | . | TRBV2 | TRBD1 | TGTGCCAGCAGTAGGGACAGCCTTAGCAATCAGCCCCAGCATTTT | CASSRDSLSNQPQHF
16 | TRBJ2-5 | . | TRBV9 | TRBD1 | TGTGCCAGCAGCGGGTCCCGGGACAGCGGACAAGAGACCCAGTACTTC | CASSGSRDSGQETQYF
13 | TRBJ1-5 | . | TRBV4-2 | . | TGTGCCAGCAGCCAAGAACTTAGCCAGCCCCAGCATTTT | CASSQELSQPQHF
18 | TRBJ2-2 | . | TRBV11-2 | TRBD2 | TGTGCCAGCAGCCTACGGACGGTAACCGGGACTAGTGCCGGGGAGCTGTTTTTT | CASSLRTVTGTSAGELFF
16 | TRBJ2-7 | . | TRBV18 | . | TGTGCCAGCTCACCCCAGTTGGCGGCTAGCTCCTACGAGCAGTACTTC | CASSPQLAASSYEQYF
13 | TRBJ1-4 | . | TRBV9 | . | TGTGCCAGCAGTTCAGGGACTAATGAAAAACTGTTTTTT | CASSSGTNEKLFF
15 | TRBJ2-1 | . | TRBV5-1 | TRBD1 | TGCGCCAGCAGCAGCACAGGGGGCTCCTACAATGAGCAGTTCTTC | CASSSTGGSYNEQFF
14 | TRBJ1-2 | . | TRBV7-2 | . | TGTGCCAGCAGACAGGGCCTCCTAAACTATGGCTACACCTTC | CASRQGLLNYGYTF
18 | TRBJ1-5 | . | TRBV4-3 | . | TGCGCCAGCAGCCAAGATTTGATCGGGATTTATAGCAATCAGCCCCAGCATTTT | CASSQDLIGIYSNQPQHF
17 | TRBJ1-4 | . | TRBV30 | . | TGTGCCTGGAGTCTGGGGAGGGGGGCTACAACTAATGAAAAACTGTTTTTT | CAWSLGRGATTNEKLFF
16 | TRBJ2-1 | . | TRBV7-2 | TRBD2 | TGTGCCAGCAGCTTCGCCCCTAGCGGGGGCTACAATGAGCAGTTCTTC | CASSFAPSGGYNEQFF
14 | TRBJ1-4 | . | TRBV28 | TRBD1 | TGTGCCAGCACCTCGGGACAGGGAAGCGAAAAACTGTTTTTT | CASTSGQGSEKLFF
15 | TRBJ1-5 | . | TRBV5-1 | . | TGCGCCAGCAGCTTGGTTCCGGGACCCAATCAGCCCCAGCATTTT | CASSLVPGPNQPQHF
15 | TRBJ2-2 | . | TRBV7-2 | . | TGTGCCAGCAGCAGAATCAGGGGTTGGACCGGGGAGCTGTTTTTT | CASSRIRGWTGELFF
15 | TRBJ1-6 | . | TRBV9 | TRBD1 | TGTGCCAGCAGCGCCAGGGGGCGGGAGAATTCACCCCTCCACTTT | CASSARGRENSPLHF
16 | TRBJ2-2 | once | TRBV18 | . | TGTGCCAGCTCACTTCTGGGAATAGTTAACACCGGGGAGCTGTTTTTT | CASSLLGIVNTGELFF
15 | TRBJ1-1 | . | TRBV5-6 | . | TGTGCCAGCAGCTTGGTACCGCCCCTGAACACTGAAGCTTTCTTT | CASSLVPPLNTEAFF
15 | TRBJ2-6 | . | TRBV19 | . | TGTGCCAGTAGTATAGAAGGGCCTGGGGCCAACGTCCTGACTTTC | CASSIEGPGANVLTF
14 | TRBJ2-5 | . | TRBV28 | TRBD2 | TGTGCCAGCAGTCCTAGCGGGAGTTGGGAGACCCAGTACTTC | CASSPSGSWETQYF
12 | TRBJ1-1 | . | TRBV6-1 | . | TGTGCCACCTTTTATGTAGGCACTGAAGCTTTCTTT | CATFYVGTEAFF
15 | TRBJ2-7 | . | TRBV7-8 | TRBD2 | TGTGCCAGCAGCTTAATCGCTAGCGGCTATTACGAGCAGTACTTC | CASSLIASGYYEQYF
15 | TRBJ2-3 | . | TRBV5-1 | TRBD2 | TGCGCCAGCAGCTTGAGCGGGACCGATCCAGATACGCAGTATTTT | CASSLSGTDPDTQYF